The rows below give T cell receptor beta chains drawn from one sample of a study of cytomegalovirus exposure and HLA in healthy donors. This table comes from immunoSEQ multiplex PCR, and its TCRdb copy is limited to in-frame clones, with some not included. The table includes some 160,000 clones, around four fifths detected once. The sequencing sample was made of PBMCs. These receptor sequences come from a woman under 30 in good health and CMV-seronegative. The CDR3 runs from the conserved cysteine through the conserved F or W. A D gene is named only where the DNA matches it firmly. Clone size is not always given. Where it is, it says once, few, many or a class for expanded clones.

clone_size,d_call,j_call,v_call,cdr3_aa,cdr3_nt
once,.,TRBJ2-5,TRBV28,CASSPETVRQETQYF,TGTGCCAGCAGTCCCGAGACAGTCCGCCAAGAGACCCAGTACTTC
.,.,TRBJ1-5,TRBV6-6,CACQGLIHQPQHF,TGTGCCTGTCAGGGGTTGATCCATCAGCCCCAGCATTTT
once,TRBD1,TRBJ1-4,TRBV6-1,CASSERTGGEKLFF,TGTGCCAGCAGTGAAAGGACAGGGGGAGAAAAACTGTTTTTT
.,TRBD1,TRBJ1-2,TRBV7-3,CASSLITGVRGYTF,TGTGCCAGCAGCTTAATTACAGGGGTACGAGGCTACACCTTC
few,TRBD2,TRBJ2-7,TRBV11-2,CASSPITGARGGGEQYF,TGTGCCAGCAGCCCGATTACGGGCGCGCGGGGGGGTGGCGAGCAGTACTTC
.,TRBD1,TRBJ1-2,TRBV19,CASSTNHQGAHGYTF,TGTGCCAGTAGTACGAACCACCAGGGGGCGCATGGCTACACCTTC
.,.,TRBJ2-1,TRBV12-5,CASGRGGTGHNEQFF,TGTGCTAGTGGCCGGGGGGGGACAGGGCACAATGAGCAGTTCTTC
.,TRBD2,TRBJ2-3,TRBV6-1,CASSGTGGLTDTQYF,TGTGCCAGCAGTGGGACGGGGGGTTTGACAGATACGCAGTATTTT
.,TRBD2,TRBJ2-5,TRBV5-1,CASSLRRGGDETQYF,TGCGCCAGCAGCTTGCGGCGGGGGGGCGATGAGACCCAGTACTTC
.,TRBD1,TRBJ2-7,TRBV18,CASSQSGTGGREQYF,TGTGCCAGCTCACAATCCGGGACAGGGGGCCGCGAGCAGTACTTC
.,.,TRBJ1-5,TRBV10-2,CASSETDTRPQHF,TGCGCCAGCAGTGAGACAGATACTCGCCCCCAGCATTTT
.,TRBD1,TRBJ2-1,TRBV5-1,CASKGDSTYNEQFF,TGCGCCAGCAAAGGGGACAGCACCTACAATGAGCAGTTCTTC
.,.,TRBJ1-1,TRBV30,CAWSLGNTEAFF,TGTGCCTGGAGTCTCGGGAACACTGAAGCTTTCTTT
.,.,TRBJ2-7,TRBV11-2,CASSLEATYEQYF,TGTGCCAGCAGCTTAGAGGCCACCTACGAGCAGTACTTC
.,.,TRBJ1-5,TRBV30,CAWSRPGGNQPQHF,TGTGCCTGGAGTCGCCCGGGGGGCAATCAGCCCCAGCATTTT
.,TRBD1,TRBJ1-3,TRBV28,CASSFGGQGRNTIYF,TGTGCCAGCAGTTTTGGGGGACAGGGACGAAACACCATATATTTT
once,.,TRBJ1-2,TRBV6-4,CASSDGRGSGYTF,TGTGCCAGCAGTGACGGCAGGGGAAGCGGCTACACCTTC
.,.,TRBJ1-2,TRBV7-9,CASSLGAPESNYGYTF,TGTGCCAGCAGCTTAGGGGCCCCGGAATCGAACTATGGCTACACCTTC
.,.,TRBJ1-1,TRBV4-1,CASSQDRQSEAFF,TGCGCCAGCAGCCAAGATAGACAGTCTGAAGCTTTCTTT
.,.,TRBJ1-6,TRBV11-3,CASSLMGGTTYNSPLHF,TGTGCCAGCAGCTTAATGGGGGGAACCACCTATAATTCACCCCTCCACTTT
.,TRBD1,TRBJ2-7,TRBV29-1,CSVEDRDGSYEQYF,TGCAGCGTTGAGGACAGGGACGGCTCCTACGAGCAGTACTTC
once,.,TRBJ2-6,TRBV11-2,CASSPWHSGANGLTF,TGTGCCAGCAGCCCTTGGCACTCTGGGGCCAACGGCCTGACTTTC
.,.,TRBJ2-7,TRBV4-2,CASSQDLGRYEQYF,TGTGCCAGCAGCCAAGATCTGGGGAGATACGAGCAGTACTTC
.,.,TRBJ1-5,TRBV28,CASTIGGYGNQPQHF,TGTGCCAGCACCATCGGGGGGTACGGCAATCAGCCCCAGCATTTT
.,.,TRBJ2-1,TRBV9,CASSVGPGIRGASEQFF,TGTGCCAGCAGCGTAGGCCCCGGGATCCGGGGGGCGAGTGAGCAGTTCTTC
.,TRBD1,TRBJ1-3,TRBV4-2,CASSQDEGAGGNTIYF,TGTGCCAGCAGCCAAGATGAGGGGGCCGGTGGAAACACCATATATTTT
.,.,TRBJ2-2,TRBV7-9,CSSSLVQSNTGELFF,TGTTCCAGCAGCTTGGTACAGTCGAACACCGGGGAGCTGTTTTTT
.,.,TRBJ2-6,TRBV28,CASRYRAGANVLTF,TGTGCCAGCAGGTACAGGGCTGGGGCCAACGTCCTGACTTTC
.,TRBD1,TRBJ2-1,TRBV6-5,CASSWDRGTNNEQFF,TGTGCCAGCAGCTGGGACAGGGGGACCAACAATGAGCAGTTCTTC
.,.,TRBJ2-7,TRBV6-1,CASSERGLEQYF,TGTGCCAGCAGTGAGCGTGGACTCGAGCAGTACTTC
once,TRBD1,TRBJ1-1,TRBV27,CASRHTGVGNTEAFF,TGTGCCAGCAGACATACAGGGGTAGGGAACACTGAAGCTTTCTTT
.,.,TRBJ1-6,TRBV6-5,CASRTLGGGNSPLHF,TGTGCCAGCAGAACCCTAGGGGGGGGAAATTCACCCCTCCACTTT
.,.,TRBJ1-5,TRBV27,CASSLTWGTSGGPQHF,TGTGCCAGCAGCCTGACATGGGGAACCTCGGGGGGGCCCCAGCATTTT
.,.,TRBJ2-2,TRBV30,CAWSLRGGVAGELFF,TGTGCCTGGAGTCTCAGGGGAGGGGTGGCCGGGGAGCTGTTTTTT
once,TRBD2,TRBJ2-3,TRBV4-1,CASSQTNLGLARATSTDTQYF,TGCGCCAGCAGCCAAACAAACCTAGGACTAGCGCGGGCAACTAGCACAGATACGCAGTATTTT
.,TRBD2,TRBJ2-1,TRBV10-1,CASSRSTSGGYNEQFF,TGCGCCAGCAGTCGTTCGACTAGCGGGGGTTACAATGAGCAGTTCTTC
once,.,TRBJ2-4,TRBV19,CASSPTGLAKNIQYF,TGTGCCAGTAGCCCGACGGGTCTAGCCAAAAACATTCAGTACTTC
.,TRBD1,TRBJ1-1,TRBV2,CASSLRGTGGAGTEAFF,TGTGCCAGCAGTCTCCGCGGGACAGGGGGCGCGGGAACTGAAGCTTTCTTT
.,TRBD1,TRBJ2-5,TRBV5-5,CASSFMTGKETQYF,TGTGCCAGCAGCTTCATGACAGGGAAAGAGACCCAGTACTTC
.,.,TRBJ2-7,TRBV6-1,CASGRDVRSYEQYF,TGTGCCAGCGGGCGGGACGTAAGGTCCTACGAGCAGTACTTC
.,.,TRBJ1-1,TRBV11-3,CASSPRGVGTEAFF,TGTGCCAGCAGCCCCCGGGGGGTCGGCACTGAAGCTTTCTTT
.,TRBD2,TRBJ2-2,TRBV7-9,CASTQVGLAVNTGELFF,TGTGCCAGCACTCAGGTGGGACTAGCGGTGAACACCGGGGAGCTGTTTTTT
.,TRBD1,TRBJ1-1,TRBV2,CARDRGPLAEAFF,TGTGCCAGAGACAGGGGGCCCCTTGCTGAAGCTTTCTTT
.,TRBD1,TRBJ1-1,TRBV9,CASSVQGAVTEAFF,TGTGCCAGCAGCGTACAGGGGGCCGTCACTGAAGCTTTCTTT
few,.,TRBJ2-3,TRBV30,CAWRSQRTQYF,TGTGCCTGGAGGAGCCAGAGGACGCAGTATTTT
.,TRBD1,TRBJ2-7,TRBV30,CAWSWGQGAYEQYF,TGTGCCTGGAGTTGGGGACAGGGGGCCTACGAGCAGTACTTC
few,TRBD2,TRBJ2-3,TRBV11-2,CASSLVAGGAGTDTQYF,TGTGCCAGCAGCTTAGTTGCCGGGGGGGCGGGCACAGATACGCAGTATTTT
.,.,TRBJ1-3,TRBV5-1,CASGPERGAEGNTIYF,TGCGCCAGCGGCCCCGAACGGGGGGCGGAAGGAAACACCATATATTTT
.,.,TRBJ2-3,TRBV5-6,CASSLFRGRTDTQYF,TGTGCCAGCAGCTTGTTTCGGGGGAGAACAGATACGCAGTATTTT
.,TRBD1,TRBJ1-1,TRBV27,CASKRTGAFEAFF,TGTGCCAGCAAGCGGACAGGGGCCTTCGAGGCTTTCTTT
.,.,TRBJ1-2,TRBV7-8,CASSPMANYGYTF,TGTGCCAGCAGCCCTATGGCTAACTATGGCTACACCTTC
.,.,TRBJ1-2,TRBV19,CASSIRERNFYGYTF,TGTGCCAGTAGTATAAGGGAGAGAAATTTCTATGGCTACACCTTC
.,.,TRBJ2-7,TRBV11-2,CASRRDFYSYEQYF,TGTGCCAGCAGGAGGGACTTCTACTCCTACGAGCAGTACTTC
.,.,TRBJ1-5,TRBV28,CASSGSNQPQHF,TGTGCCAGCTCAGGGAGCAATCAGCCCCAGCATTTT
.,.,TRBJ1-1,TRBV30,CAWDRLNTEAFF,TGTGCCTGGGACAGACTGAACACTGAAGCTTTCTTT